One sample yielded the 28 T cell receptor beta chains listed below, sequenced in a study of T cells in localized non-small cell lung cancer. Assay used: immunoSEQ multiplex PCR; TCRdb lists only in-frame clones, some missing. The sample yields about 14,000 clones, 75% to 90% seen once. Sequences were derived from peripheral blood, sampled before any cancer treatment. These receptors all stem from a woman aged 35-70 years with stage I lung adenocarcinoma.

CDR3 residues: CASSLTGGVSVNYGYTF. The CDR3, as DNA: TGCGCCAGCAGCTTGACAGGGGGCGTCTCGGTGAACTATGGCTACACCTTC. The chain combines TRBV5-1 with TRBJ1-2; 9 bases map to TRBD1. The CDR3 extends over 17 amino acids. Germline V gene lookup returns CDR1 SGHRS and CDR2 YFSETQ. V was clipped by 1 base and J by 2 bases; unmatched bases: 9.

This chain joins TRBV5-4 and TRBJ2-3; 7 bases fit TRBD1. The germline gives CDR1 SGHNT, CDR2 YYREEE (reference sequence). The CDR3 runs to 16 residues. J was trimmed by 0 bases and V by 2 bases; bases with no gene match: 6. CDR3 loop: CASSFNRGASTDTQYF. CDR3 nucleotides: TGTGCCAGCAGCTTTAACAGGGGCGCCAGCACAGATACGCAGTATTTT.

This clone has just one count. CDR3 region: CASSWGAGVMNTEAFF. The DNA for the CDR3 is TGTGCCAGCAGCTGGGGAGCAGGGGTGATGAACACTGAAGCTTTCTTT. The chain recombines TRBV5-4 with TRBJ1-1; D is possibly TRBD1 (6 bases). Germline assignment: CDR1 SGHNT and CDR2 YYREEE (reference sequence). The CDR3 has 16 amino acids. The germline V and J ends were trimmed by 3 bases and 0 bases, with 15 bases remaining between them.

The chain uses TRBV6-6 and TRBJ1-2; no firm D call. Trimming removed 1 base at V and 3 bases at J, with 9 bases between. Germline V lookup: CDR1 MNHNY, CDR2 SVGAGI (reference sequence). This CDR3 has 14 amino acids. The CDR3 is CASSYYPYDYGYTF. As DNA, the CDR3 is TGTGCCAGCAGTTACTACCCATACGACTATGGCTACACCTTC.

The chain links TRBV19 to TRBJ1-3; D not resolved. The CDR3 extends over 14 amino acids. Germline V gene lookup returns CDR1 LNHDA and CDR2 SQIVND (reference sequence). V was pared by 5 bases and J by 0 bases, with 8 bases between. CDR3 sequence reads: CASSGDRSGNTIYF. CDR3 in DNA: TGTGCCAGTAGTGGGGATCGCTCTGGAAACACCATATATTTT.

This clone has only one observation. This chain uses TRBV27 with TRBJ2-7; possibly TRBD1 or TRBD2 for D (5 bases each). Germline CDR1 MNHEY, CDR2 SMNVEV (reference sequence). The CDR3 has 14 residues. The ends were cut back, 3 bases at V and 3 bases at J, with 12 bases in the middle. The CDR3 protein is CASSFWGGGYEQYF. The CDR3, as DNA: TGTGCCAGCAGTTTCTGGGGTGGGGGCTACGAGCAGTACTTC.

The CDR3 region has the DNA TGTGCCAGCAGCTTAACCCGGGACAGGGGGTACAATGAGCAGTTCTTC. This encodes CASSLTRDRGYNEQFF. The chain links TRBV7-3 to TRBJ2-1; 11 bases map to TRBD1. Unmatched junction bases numbered 2, after V lost 0 bases and J lost 4 bases. This CDR3 spans 16 amino acids. Germline V CDR1 and CDR2: SGHTA, FQGTGA.

This chain joins TRBV6-5 and TRBJ1-2, with 7 nucleotides matching TRBD1. This CDR3 region has 13 residues. V lost 2 bases to trimming and J lost 4 bases; unmatched junction nucleotides: 1. Germline loops: CDR1 MNHEY, CDR2 SVGAGI. CDR3 in amino acids: CASSYRDSYGYTF. Written as DNA, the CDR3 is TGTGCCAGCAGTTACCGGGACAGCTATGGCTACACCTTC.

The rearrangement joins TRBV7-2 to TRBJ2-3, with a tentative D call TRBD2 (7 bases). This CDR3 is 13 amino acids long. Per the germline V gene, CDR1 is SGHTA and CDR2 is FQGNSA. The V end lost 2 bases, the J end lost 10 bases, and 13 bases lay between the germline ends. The CDR3 here is CASSLRGGGAQYF. In DNA form, the CDR3 reads TGTGCCAGCAGCTTACGGGGCGGGGGCGCGCAGTATTTT. The complete variable domain, with remaining parts taken from reference TRBV7-2 and TRBJ2-3, reads GAGVSQSPSNKVTEKGKDVELRCDPISGHTALYWYRQSLGQGLEFLIYFQGNSAPDKSGLPSDRFSAERTGGSVSTLTIQRTQQEDSAVYLCASSLRGGGAQYFGPGTRLTVL.

The J gene is TRBJ1-5, the V gene TRBV28; 8 bases are shared with TRBD1. This CDR3 region has 15 residues. V trimming: 3 bases; J trimming: 6 bases; junction bases outside the gene matches: 7. The V gene's germline CDR1 is MDHEN and CDR2 SYDVKM. CDR3 DNA: TGTGCCAGCAGTTTGGACAGGGAAGGCTCTCAGCCCCAGCATTTT. Its protein is CASSLDREGSQPQHF.

Judged by abundance, this clone is medium-sized. This sample includes further DNA sequences coding for the same CDR3. The chain recombines TRBV7-9 with TRBJ1-1; D might be TRBD1 (6 bases). The CDR3 contains 14 residues. Germline V lookup: CDR1 SEHNR, CDR2 FQNEAQ (reference sequence). With 3 bases removed from V and 5 bases from J, the gap between germline ends came to 13 bases. The CDR3 nucleotides read TGTGCCAGCAGCTTCGAGGGGGTCGGTACTGAAGCTTTCTTT. The encoded protein is CASSFEGVGTEAFF.

This clone is a singleton in its sample. The rearrangement joins TRBV30 to TRBJ1-1; D is undetermined. The CDR3 length is 18 residues. Per the germline V gene, CDR1 is GTSNPN and CDR2 is SVGIG (reference sequence). With 1 base removed from V and 1 base from J, the gap between germline ends came to 22 bases. CDR3 residues: CAWSAPRGRLAQNTEAFF. As DNA, the CDR3 is TGTGCCTGGAGTGCCCCTCGAGGGAGGCTTGCCCAGAACACTGAAGCTTTCTTT. The full variable domain, with the rest looked up from reference TRBV30 and TRBJ1-1, is SQTIHQWPATLVQPVGSPLSLECTVEGTSNPNLYWYRQAAGRGLQLLFYSVGIGQISSEVPQNLSASRPQDRQFILSSKKLLLSDSGFYLCAWSAPRGRLAQNTEAFFGQGTRLTVV.

This clone was detected once. V and J are TRBV19 and TRBJ1-2; 8 bases match TRBD1. CDR1 LNHDA and CDR2 SQIVND come from the germline V gene (reference sequence). The CDR3 extends over 14 amino acids. V lost 3 bases, J lost 4 bases, and 4 bases stayed unmatched. The CDR3 DNA reads TGTGCCAGTAGTATGAGGGGACAGGCCTATGGCTACACCTTC. Translation gives CASSMRGQAYGYTF. The full variable domain, in which reference TRBV19 and TRBJ1-2 provide the parts outside the CDR3, is DGGITQSPKYLFRKEGQNVTLSCEQNLNHDAMYWYRQDPGQGLRLIYYSQIVNDFQKGDIAEGYSVSREKKESFPLTVTSAQKNPTAFYLCASSMRGQAYGYTFGSGTRLTVV.

This sequence joins TRBV10-3 and TRBJ2-3; 12 nucleotides align to TRBD2. Germline trimming cut 0 bases from V and 6 bases from J; bases unmatched to any gene: 7. This CDR3 spans 17 amino acids. Germline-derived CDR1 and CDR2 are ENHRY and SYGVKD. CDR3 DNA: TGTGCCATCAGTGAGTCGAGGCTAGCGGGGGGGCAGGATACGCAGTATTTT. Amino acid sequence: CAISESRLAGGQDTQYF.

The DNA of the CDR3 is TGTGCCAGCAGTGAAGGATGGGGATTCAATCAGCCCCAGCATTTT. This sequence encodes CASSEGWGFNQPQHF. The gene calls are TRBV6-1 and TRBJ1-5; D gene uncertain. The V and J ends lost 1 base and 3 bases respectively, with 10 bases between them. The germline gives CDR1 MNHNS, CDR2 SASEGT. The CDR3 runs to 15 residues.

V and J are TRBV6-5 and TRBJ2-5; 8 bases line up with TRBD1. The V gene end was trimmed by 3 bases and the J gene end by 5 bases; junction bases not matched to a gene: 5. Per the germline V gene, CDR1 is MNHEY and CDR2 is SVGAGI. CDR3 length equals 14 residues. The CDR3 region is CASSYPPGGETQYF. For the CDR3, the DNA is TGTGCCAGCAGTTATCCCCCAGGGGGCGAGACCCAGTACTTC.

The chain joins TRBV7-9 to TRBJ2-3, with TRBD2 matching 11 bases. CDR1 is SEHNR, CDR2 FQNEAQ, per germline (reference sequence). V lost 5 bases, J lost 6 bases, and 10 bases stayed unmatched. The CDR3 length is 16 residues. The CDR3 nucleotides are TGTGCCAGCAGCGCGGGACTAGCGGCCGCGTTGGATACGCAGTATTTT. Translated, it gives CASSAGLAAALDTQYF.

The genes are TRBV5-6 and TRBJ1-1; 7 bases match TRBD1. Germline loops: CDR1 SGHDT, CDR2 YYEEEE. The CDR3 consists of 14 residues. V shed 4 bases and J 1 base; nucleotides not matched to a gene: 4. The CDR3 sequence: CASSTDRANTEAFF. The CDR3 bases are TGTGCCAGCAGCACAGACAGGGCGAACACTGAAGCTTTCTTT.

This chain joins TRBV7-9 and TRBJ1-4; the D gene is possibly TRBD1 (5 bases). Germline V gene sequence: CDR1 SEHNR, CDR2 FQNEAQ (reference sequence). Between the trimmed V and J ends, which lost 0 bases and 10 bases, there was a span of 15 bases. The CDR3 covers 15 residues. CDR3 protein: CASSLAPVGLLKLFF. CDR3 DNA: TGTGCCAGCAGCTTAGCCCCCGTGGGACTACTAAAACTGTTTTTT. Complete variable domain (other parts from reference TRBV7-9 and TRBJ1-4): DTGVSQNPRHKITKRGQNVTFRCDPISEHNRLYWYRQTLGQGPEFLTYFQNEAQLEKSRLLSDRFSAERPKGSFSTLEIQRTEQGDSAMYLCASSLAPVGLLKLFFGSGTQLSVL.

The chain is built from TRBV19 and TRBJ1-2; D is undetermined. V was clipped by 5 bases and J by 7 bases, with 14 bases between them. Germline CDR1 LNHDA, CDR2 SQIVND (reference sequence). CDR3 length: 13 amino acids. The CDR3: CASSLHTRSGYTF. CDR3 coding DNA: TGTGCCAGTAGTTTGCACACGCGCAGTGGCTACACCTTC.

The CDR3 DNA reads as TGTGCCAGCAGCTTACTACAGACAGGGCCCATCTACGAGCAGTACTTC. Translated, it gives CASSLLQTGPIYEQYF. The rearrangement joins TRBV28 to TRBJ2-7; 7 bases are shared with TRBD1. The V gene end was trimmed by 6 bases and the J gene end by 3 bases; junction bases not matched to a gene: 14. CDR1 and CDR2 (germline): MDHEN, SYDVKM. This CDR3 is 16 amino acids long.

The table lists this clone with a few counts. The chain recombines TRBV4-1 with TRBJ1-5; D is undetermined. Trimming removed 1 base from V and 9 bases from J, with 7 bases in between. In germline, CDR1 is MGHRA, CDR2 YSYEKL. This CDR3 is built from 12 residues. The CDR3: CASSQGGWPQHF. Written as DNA, the CDR3 is TGCGCCAGCAGCCAAGGGGGTTGGCCCCAGCATTTT.

The rearrangement uses TRBV30 and TRBJ2-7; the D gene could be TRBD1 or TRBD2 (5 bases each). Deletions cut 3 bases from V and 7 bases from J, with 16 bases between. Per germline, CDR1 GTSNPN and CDR2 SVGIG (reference sequence). CDR3 size: 13 residues. The chain's CDR3 is CAWSLGTAREQYF. The DNA for the CDR3 is TGTGCCTGGAGCCTCGGGACCGCGAGGGAGCAGTACTTC. The complete variable domain, with remaining parts taken from reference TRBV30 and TRBJ2-7, reads SQTIHQWPATLVQPVGSPLSLECTVEGTSNPNLYWYRQAAGRGLQLLFYSVGIGQISSEVPQNLSASRPQDRQFILSSKKLLLSDSGFYLCAWSLGTAREQYFGPGTRLTVT.

The rearrangement joins TRBV7-6 to TRBJ2-3; D unclear. V was pared by 8 bases and J by 0 bases, with 6 bases between. The germline CDR1 and CDR2 sequences are SGHVS and FNYEAQ. CDR3 length: 12 amino acids. Written as DNA, the CDR3 is TGTGCCAGCTCCCGCAGCACAGATACGCAGTATTTT. It codes for CASSRSTDTQYF.

With respect to this clone: One end of the junction is discordant with germline, which a read error may explain. This chain connects TRBV6-6 to TRBJ2-1; D not resolved. The CDR3 has 14 amino acids. CDR1 and CDR2 (germline): MNHNY, SVGAGI (reference sequence). The CDR3 sequence is CASKDGNSHNEQFF. For the CDR3, the DNA is TGTGCCAGCAAGGACGGTAACTCCCACAATGAGCAGTTCTTC.

The CDR3 is CASSPPSGSGLNTEAFF. The DNA of the CDR3 is TGCGCCAGCAGCCCCCCCTCGGGGTCAGGATTGAACACTGAAGCTTTCTTT. The V gene is TRBV5-1, the J gene TRBJ1-1, with no clear D. From germline, CDR1 is SGHRS and CDR2 YFSETQ. Deletions cut 4 bases from V and 0 bases from J, with 19 bases between. This CDR3 region has 17 residues.

The chain uses TRBV10-3 and TRBJ2-3, with TRBD2 matching over 8 bases. The trim removed 4 bases at V and 6 bases at J, leaving 18 bases unmatched. Looked up from germline, CDR1 is ENHRY and CDR2 is SYGVKD. The CDR3 has 18 residues. This CDR3 is CAISVVARGATHLDTQYF. The CDR3 coding sequence is TGTGCCATCAGTGTCGTAGCGCGGGGGGCGACCCACCTGGATACGCAGTATTTT.

The rearrangement links TRBV2 to TRBJ1-2; 7 bases map to TRBD1. Germline V lookup: CDR1 SNHLY, CDR2 FYNNEI. With 3 bases clipped from V and 5 bases from J, the junction kept 9 bases outside the gene matches. The CDR3 contains 15 residues. This CDR3 is CASSDWDRRAYGYTF. In nucleotides, the CDR3 is TGTGCCAGCAGTGACTGGGACAGACGGGCTTATGGCTACACCTTC.